This is a list of T cell receptor beta chains from one sample in a study of blood T cell repertoires in COVID-19. Here immunoSEQ multiplex PCR was the method, and the copy in TCRdb shows in-frame clones only, minus some. The sample lists a few hundred thousand clones; 85% were seen once. Sequenced: peripheral blood. The receptors here all came from a woman aged 18-29 years with acute or convalescent COVID-19. CDR3s include the opening cysteine and the closing phenylalanine or tryptophan. The D gene is left open where the match is weak. Clone sizes are given selectively: once, few, many, or a class where the clone is expanded.

abundance | j_gene | v_gene | d_gene | CDR3nt | CDR3aa
NA | TRBJ1-1 | TRBV19 | NA | TGTGCCAGTAGTATTTGGTACATGAACACTGAAGCTTTCTTT | CASSIWYMNTEAFF
NA | TRBJ1-3 | TRBV18 | TRBD1 | TGTGCCAGCTCACTCGGGACAGGGGCTGGAAACACCATATATTTT | CASSLGTGAGNTIYF
NA | TRBJ1-3 | TRBV7-9 | NA | TGTGCCAGCAGCCTGACTCCGACAGGAGGAAACACCATATATTTT | CASSLTPTGGNTIYF
NA | TRBJ1-2 | TRBV6-1 | NA | TGTGCCAGCAGTGAAGCATCGGGAGGCTATGGCTACACCTTC | CASSEASGGYGYTF
NA | TRBJ1-5 | TRBV2 | TRBD1 | TGTGCCAGCAGGAGGACAGGGAGAAGCAATCAGCCCCAGCATTTT | CASRRTGRSNQPQHF
NA | TRBJ2-3 | TRBV5-1 | TRBD2 | TGCGCCAGCAGCTATAACCGACTAGCGGGAGACGCAGATACGCAGTATTTT | CASSYNRLAGDADTQYF
NA | TRBJ1-6 | TRBV4-1 | TRBD1 | TGCGCCAGCAGCCCTGACAGGGGTTATTCACCCCTCCACTTT | CASSPDRGYSPLHF
NA | TRBJ2-7 | TRBV6-5 | NA | TGTGCCACCCGGACAGAGTTCTACGAGCAGTACTTC | CATRTEFYEQYF
NA | TRBJ2-2 | TRBV5-1 | TRBD1 | TGCGCCAGCAGCTCTGGACAGGGGATGAGCACCGGGGAGCTGTTTTTT | CASSSGQGMSTGELFF
NA | TRBJ2-1 | TRBV27 | TRBD1 | TGTGCCAGCAGTTTATCAACAGGGGATTCCTACAATGAGCAGTTCTTC | CASSLSTGDSYNEQFF
once | TRBJ1-3 | TRBV4-1 | NA | TGCGCCAGCAGTCGCCAGACAGACCGCTCTGGAAACACCATATATTTT | CASSRQTDRSGNTIYF
NA | TRBJ1-6 | TRBV5-1 | NA | TGCGCCAGCAGCTTGGGGAGTGGGAATTCACCCCTCCACTTT | CASSLGSGNSPLHF
NA | TRBJ2-7 | TRBV6-2/TRBV6-3 | TRBD2 | TGTGCCAGCAGTTCTAGCGGGAGTTCTTCCGAGCAGTACTTC | CASSSSGSSSEQYF
NA | TRBJ2-7 | TRBV7-9 | TRBD1 | TGTGCCAGCAGCTTATCCGGGACAGGGCCCGAGCAGTACTTC | CASSLSGTGPEQYF
NA | TRBJ2-2 | TRBV5-1 | NA | TGCGCCAGCAGCTTGAGTGGGGCAACAACCGGGGAGCTGTTTTTT | CASSLSGATTGELFF
NA | TRBJ2-3 | TRBV5-1 | TRBD2 | TGCGCCAGCAGTGGACTAGCGGATTACACAGATACGCAGTATTTT | CASSGLADYTDTQYF
NA | TRBJ1-2 | TRBV5-1 | TRBD1 | TGCGCCAGCAGCTTGGGGACAGGAAGCTATGGCTACACCTTC | CASSLGTGSYGYTF
NA | TRBJ1-6 | TRBV28 | TRBD1 | TGTGCCAGCAGTTTAGGGACAGGGGGCGATAATTCACCCCTCCACTTT | CASSLGTGGDNSPLHF
NA | TRBJ1-3 | TRBV28 | TRBD1 | TGTGCCAGCAGTGGGACAGGGGAAGGAAACACCATATATTTT | CASSGTGEGNTIYF
NA | TRBJ1-5 | TRBV27 | NA | TGTGCCAGCAGTTTAGGTACAGGAACGGGTCAGCCCCAGCATTTT | CASSLGTGTGQPQHF
NA | TRBJ1-2 | TRBV12-3/TRBV12-4 | TRBD1 | TGTGCCAGCAGCTTGACAGGGTATGGCTACACCTTC | CASSLTGYGYTF
NA | TRBJ1-2 | TRBV11-2 | NA | TGTGCCAGCAGCCCTGGGGCCCTGGACTATGGCTACACCTTC | CASSPGALDYGYTF
NA | TRBJ1-2 | TRBV3-1/TRBV3-2 | NA | TGTGCCAGCAGCCAAGCCGGGGCTAACTATGGCTACACCTTC | CASSQAGANYGYTF
NA | TRBJ1-1 | TRBV10-2 | NA | TGCGCCAGCAGTGAGAAGCTGAACACTGAAGCTTTCTTT | CASSEKLNTEAFF
NA | TRBJ1-1 | TRBV19 | NA | TGTGCCAGTGGATCGTCAGGGGAAGTCACTGAAGCTTTCTTT | CASGSSGEVTEAFF
NA | TRBJ1-2 | TRBV9 | TRBD1 | TGTGCCAGCAGCTATAGGACAGGGGATGGCTACACCTTC | CASSYRTGDGYTF
NA | TRBJ1-5 | TRBV5-3 | NA | TGTGCCAGAAGCTTGTTACAGGGTAGTCATCAGCCCCAGCATTTT | CARSLLQGSHQPQHF
few | TRBJ2-7 | TRBV10-3 | NA | TGTGCCATCAGCGCGGCTACCAGCTCCTACGAGCAGTACTTC | CAISAATSSYEQYF
NA | TRBJ2-1 | TRBV30 | NA | TGTGCCTGGAGTTCCCCGCGTGAGCAGTTCTTC | CAWSSPREQFF
NA | TRBJ1-1 | TRBV19 | NA | TGTGCCAGTAGTACCTCCGGGACTGACACTGAAGCTTTCTTT | CASSTSGTDTEAFF
NA | TRBJ1-3 | TRBV7-2 | NA | TGTGCCAGCAGCTTAACAGGTTCCTCTGGAAACACCATATATTTT | CASSLTGSSGNTIYF
NA | TRBJ2-7 | TRBV5-6 | NA | TGTGCCAGCAGCTTGGCGGCCTACGAGCAGTACTTC | CASSLAAYEQYF
NA | TRBJ2-2 | TRBV11-3 | TRBD1 | TGTGCCAGCAGCTTAGGGGAGACAGGGGGCACCGGGGAGCTGTTTTTT | CASSLGETGGTGELFF
NA | TRBJ2-1 | TRBV9 | TRBD2 | TGTGCCAGCAGCCCCCCGGGACTAGCGGTTAATGAGCAGTTCTTC | CASSPPGLAVNEQFF
NA | TRBJ1-1 | TRBV7-9 | TRBD1 | TGTGCCAGCAGCCCCGGGACAGCCGAACTTGAAGCTTTCTTT | CASSPGTAELEAFF
NA | TRBJ2-5 | TRBV2 | NA | TGTGCCAGCAGTGAAGGGCACATCCAAGAGACCCAGTACTTC | CASSEGHIQETQYF
NA | TRBJ1-1 | TRBV6-5 | TRBD1 | TGTGCCAGCAGTTACACCGGACAGGAGACTGAAGCTTTCTTT | CASSYTGQETEAFF
few | TRBJ2-1 | TRBV5-6 | NA | TGTGCCAGCAGCTTGGTGGGGCAGGGCGGCCACAATGAGCAGTTCTTC | CASSLVGQGGHNEQFF
few | TRBJ1-6 | TRBV19 | TRBD1 | TGTGCCAGTAGTACGTTCGGGGACAGCGATTCACCCCTCCACTTT | CASSTFGDSDSPLHF
once | TRBJ2-7 | TRBV28 | NA | TGTGCCAGCAGTTTCCTGGCCATAGCCATCGAGCAGTACTTC | CASSFLAIAIEQYF